Listed below are T cell receptor beta chains from one sample, sequenced in a study of blood T cell repertoires in COVID-19. Generated by immunoSEQ multiplex PCR, the TCRdb table keeps only in-frame clones and is missing some. The sample contains about 220,000 clones, roughly 84% of which appear only once. What was sequenced was peripheral blood. These receptors were collected from a woman aged 80 or older with acute or convalescent COVID-19. The CDR3 runs from the conserved cysteine through the conserved F or W.

>TRBJ2-5|TRBV11-2
CASSLGTGGWETQYF
>TRBJ1-2|TRBV19
CASSTVEGNDGYTF
>TRBJ1-6|TRBV6-1
CASSEAPGHRSPLHF
>TRBJ2-7|TRBV12-3/TRBV12-4
CASRGTGVPEQYF
>TRBJ2-2|TRBV5-1
CASSPGAGGSSGELFF
>TRBJ2-7|TRBV5-6
CASTSRGLRSYEQYF
>TRBJ1-5|TRBV11-2
CASSLETNQPQHF
>TRBJ2-7|TRBV27
CASSFSKQLPGEQYF
>TRBJ1-2|TRBV3-1/TRBV3-2
CASSQADRYYGYTF
>TRBJ1-2|TRBV11-2
CASSLAQTNYGYTF
>TRBJ2-3|TRBV4-1
CASSQIMTGTDTQYF
>TRBJ2-6|TRBV7-2
CASSYNSGGAVGANVLTF
>TRBJ2-1|TRBV24-1
CATRSGQGGGPYNEQFF
>TRBJ1-2|TRBV2
CASRVTGEDGYTF
>TRBJ1-2|TRBV15
CATSTPREINYGYTF
>TRBJ1-5|TRBV18
CASSGTGSAVEPQHF
>TRBJ2-3|TRBV5-1
CASTGANAGTVSTDTQYF
>TRBJ1-6|TRBV2
CASSISTGNSPLHF
>TRBJ2-1|TRBV5-6
CASSLVYRDNEQFF
>TRBJ2-7|TRBV3-1/TRBV3-2
CASSLAGAYYEQYF
>TRBJ1-4|TRBV15
CATSRQGTNEKLFF
>TRBJ2-6|TRBV2
CASGEGGLGANVLTF
>TRBJ2-7|TRBV3-1/TRBV3-2
CASSSGLAGAF
>TRBJ1-4|TRBV4-2
CASSQASRANEKLFF
>TRBJ2-2|TRBV6-2/TRBV6-3
CASSQSQGSSGELFF
>TRBJ1-2|TRBV27
CASSLRGNYGYTF
>TRBJ1-3|TRBV19
CASSPATGGPGNTIYF